This T cell receptor beta chain came from a study of blood T cell repertoires in COVID-19. At the level of the study: From the United States, Italy and Spain came samples of acute and convalescent COVID-19. Sample material is recorded as cDNA or gDNA derived from T cells, B-cell-depleted T cells, or PBMCs.

Sequencing was performed with immunoSEQ multiplex PCR; in TCRdb, only in-frame clones are kept and a portion is missing. The data contain 140,000 or so clones, roughly 79% of them seen just once; the ten biggest clones take up approximately 2%. J was trimmed by 14 bases and V by 5 bases; bases with no gene match: 10. CDR1 and CDR2 (germline): MNHEY, SMNVEV (reference sequence). The CDR3 contains 13 residues. This chain joins TRBV27 and TRBJ2-1, with TRBD2 matching over 9 bases. The source material was peripheral blood. The clonotype comes from a woman aged 60 to 75 with acute or convalescent COVID-19. The CDR3 nucleotides are TGTGCCAGCAGTCGGAGGGGGAGCGGGAGGAAGTTCTTC. This gives the protein CASSRRGSGRKFF.